One and the same sample provided the 10 T cell receptor beta chains below, sequenced in a study of shared clonotypes between healthy human individuals. Clones were sequenced by immunoSEQ multiplex PCR, and TCRdb holds only the in-frame ones, with some missing. Of roughly 2.2 million clones in the sample, approximately 93% were seen once. The sequenced sample was naive CD4+ T cells from PBMCs. The subset here: CD45RA+ positively selected. These receptors were collected from a man aged 18 to 30 in good health. Some clones in this sample may be carry-over from other donors' samples.

This chain links TRBV5-1 with TRBJ2-5; TRBD1 matches 8 bases. The CDR3 totals 15 residues. Trimming took 0 bases from V and 3 from J; bases not matched to a gene: 4. From germline, CDR1 is SGHRS and CDR2 YFSETQ. CDR3 nucleotide sequence: TGCGCCAGCAGCTTGGGGCAGGGGGCGGAAGAGACCCAGTACTTC. As protein: CASSLGQGAEETQYF.

V and J are TRBV7-3 and TRBJ2-3; 10 nucleotides match TRBD2. Unmatched junction bases numbered 4, after V lost 4 bases and J lost 0 bases. This CDR3 comprises 16 residues. Per the germline V gene, CDR1 is SGHTA and CDR2 is FQGTGA. The CDR3 coding sequence is TGTGCCAGCAGCTCTCTAGCGGGAGCAAGCACAGATACGCAGTATTTT. The encoded protein is CASSSLAGASTDTQYF.

V and J are TRBV28 and TRBJ2-7; possibly TRBD1 for D (6 bases). The germline gives CDR1 MDHEN, CDR2 SYDVKM. V was pared by 4 bases and J by 7 bases, with 14 bases between. The CDR3 is 13 amino acids. The CDR3, as DNA: TGTGCCAGCAGTTCGGCCGGCAGGGGAGAGCAGTACTTC. Encoded protein: CASSSAGRGEQYF.

CDR3 protein: CASSQGASYNEQFF. The CDR3 bases are TGTGCCAGCAGCCAGGGGGCGTCCTACAATGAGCAGTTCTTC. This chain links TRBV9 with TRBJ2-1; 8 bases match TRBD1. Trimming removed 4 bases from V and 1 base from J; junction bases left unmatched: 1. This CDR3 region has 14 residues. Looked up from germline, CDR1 is SGDLS and CDR2 is YYNGEE.

V usage is TRBV20-1 and J usage is TRBJ2-3, with D uncertain. CDR1 is DFQATT, CDR2 SNEGSKA, per germline (reference sequence). Trimming removed 3 bases from V and 9 bases from J, with 10 bases in between. This CDR3 comprises 11 residues. The CDR3 nucleotides are TGCAGTGCTAGCGGTAGCAGAACGCAGTATTTT. This translates into CSASGSRTQYF.

The chain is built from TRBV7-8 and TRBJ2-1; perhaps D is TRBD1 or TRBD2 (6 bases each). Between the trimmed V and J ends, which lost 7 bases and 6 bases, there was a span of 13 bases. CDR1 and CDR2 from the germline V gene are SGHVS and FQNEAQ. The CDR3 extends over 13 amino acids. The CDR3 region is CASNLEGGNEQFF. The CDR3 DNA is TGTGCCAGCAACCTAGAGGGGGGCAATGAGCAGTTCTTC. Drawing the rest from reference TRBV7-8 and TRBJ2-1, the complete variable domain is GAGVSQSPRYKVAKRGQDVALRCDPISGHVSLFWYQQALGQGPEFLTYFQNEAQLDKSGLPSDRFFAERPEGSVSTLKIQRTQQEDSAVYLCASNLEGGNEQFFGPGTRLTVL.

This rearrangement joins TRBV28 to TRBJ2-3; no definite D call. The CDR3 length is 15 residues. Germline values: CDR1 MDHEN, CDR2 SYDVKM. With 4 bases removed from V and 2 bases from J, the gap between germline ends came to 13 bases. As DNA, the CDR3 is TGTGCCAGCAGTTACGAGCCTTCGACCACAGATACGCAGTATTTT. Amino acids: CASSYEPSTTDTQYF. The variable domain in full, completed from reference TRBV28 and TRBJ2-3, reads DVKVTQSSRYLVKRTGEKVFLECVQDMDHENMFWYRQDPGLGLRLIYFSYDVKMKEKGDIPEGYSVSREKKERFSLILESASTNQTSMYLCASSYEPSTTDTQYFGPGTRLTVL.

Concerning this clone: Additional DNA sequences in this sample encode the identical CDR3. The CDR3 DNA is TGTGCCAGCTCACCGCGGGGAGACGAGCAGTACTTC. Protein sequence: CASSPRGDEQYF. The rearrangement uses TRBV18 and TRBJ2-7, with D perhaps TRBD2 (6 bases). Germline V CDR1 and CDR2: KGHSH, LQKENI. Between the trimmed V and J ends, which lost 3 bases and 5 bases, there was a span of 8 bases. CDR3 length equals 12 residues.

This chain joins TRBV6-5 and TRBJ2-7, with D unclear. The length of the CDR3 is 14 residues. V lost 6 bases and J lost 0, with 12 bases in between. Germline V CDR1 and CDR2: MNHEY, SVGAGI. CDR3 sequence (DNA): TGTGCCAGCAGGTGGCGGACCGTCTCCTACGAGCAGTACTTC. Encoded protein: CASRWRTVSYEQYF.

V and J are TRBV2 and TRBJ2-7, with TRBD2 identical over 9 bases. Germline CDR1 and CDR2: SNHLY and FYNNEI. The CDR3 covers 15 residues. With V trimmed by 6 bases and J by 2 bases, 8 bases remained unmatched. The CDR3 DNA follows: TGTGCCAGCAGGCCTGGACTAGCGAGAACCTACGAGCAGTACTTC. Protein: CASRPGLARTYEQYF.